The text below deals with one T cell receptor (beta chain). The method was immunoSEQ multiplex PCR; TCRdb's version includes in-frame clones alone and lacks a portion of them. The sample lists 100,000 to 150,000 clones; just over 85% were seen once. V lost 2 bases to trimming and J lost 6 bases; unmatched junction nucleotides: 5. The CDR3 covers 15 residues. Germline assignment: CDR1 MNHEY and CDR2 SVGAGI. The data derive from a study of T cell responses to AZD1222 COVID-19 vaccine. The source material was peripheral blood, sampled 28 days after the second AZD1222 dose. This clonotype originated in an adult who received the AZD1222 COVID-19 vaccine. This chain joins TRBV6-5 and TRBJ2-1; 9 positions agree with TRBD2. CDR3 sequence (DNA): TGTGCCAGCAGTTACACCAGCGGGAGGACCAATGAGCAGTTCTTC. Translation: CASSYTSGRTNEQFF.